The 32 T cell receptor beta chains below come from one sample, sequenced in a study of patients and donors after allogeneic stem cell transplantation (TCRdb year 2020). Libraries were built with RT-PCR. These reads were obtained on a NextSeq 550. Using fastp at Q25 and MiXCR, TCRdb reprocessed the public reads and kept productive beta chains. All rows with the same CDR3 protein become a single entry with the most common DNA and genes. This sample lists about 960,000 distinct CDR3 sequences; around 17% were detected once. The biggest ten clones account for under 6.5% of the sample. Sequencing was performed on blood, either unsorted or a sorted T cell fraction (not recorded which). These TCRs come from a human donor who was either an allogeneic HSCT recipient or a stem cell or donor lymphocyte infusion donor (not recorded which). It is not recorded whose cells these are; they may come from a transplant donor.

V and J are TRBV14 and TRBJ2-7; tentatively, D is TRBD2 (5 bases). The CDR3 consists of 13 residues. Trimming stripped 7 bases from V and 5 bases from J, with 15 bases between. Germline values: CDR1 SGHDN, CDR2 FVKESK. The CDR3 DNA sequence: TGTGCCAGCACCAAGCCGGGGAACAACGAGCAGTACTTC. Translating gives CASTKPGNNEQYF. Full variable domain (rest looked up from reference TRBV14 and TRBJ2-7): EAGVTQFPSHSVIEKGQTVTLRCDPISGHDNLYWYRRVMGKEIKFLLHFVKESKQDESGMPNNRFLAERTGGTYSTLKVQPAELEDSGVYFCASTKPGNNEQYFGPGTRLTVT.

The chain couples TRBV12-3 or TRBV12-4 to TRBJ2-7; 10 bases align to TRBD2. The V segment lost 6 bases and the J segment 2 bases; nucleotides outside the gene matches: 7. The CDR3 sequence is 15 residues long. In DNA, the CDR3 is TGTGCCAGCAGAAAGAGGACTAGCGGAACCTACGAGCAGTACTTC. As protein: CASRKRTSGTYEQYF.

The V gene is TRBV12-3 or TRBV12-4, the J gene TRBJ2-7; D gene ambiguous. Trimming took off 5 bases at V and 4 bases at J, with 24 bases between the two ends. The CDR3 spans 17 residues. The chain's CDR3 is CASSLPPPSDKSYEQYF. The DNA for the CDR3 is TGTGCCAGCAGTCTCCCTCCCCCCAGTGACAAGAGTTACGAGCAGTACTTC.

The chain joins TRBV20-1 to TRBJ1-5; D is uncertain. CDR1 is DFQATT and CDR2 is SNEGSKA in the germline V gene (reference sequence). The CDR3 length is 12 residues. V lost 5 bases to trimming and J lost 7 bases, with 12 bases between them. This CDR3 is CSAFDGVQPQHF. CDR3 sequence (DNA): TGCAGTGCTTTCGACGGGGTCCAGCCCCAGCATTTT.

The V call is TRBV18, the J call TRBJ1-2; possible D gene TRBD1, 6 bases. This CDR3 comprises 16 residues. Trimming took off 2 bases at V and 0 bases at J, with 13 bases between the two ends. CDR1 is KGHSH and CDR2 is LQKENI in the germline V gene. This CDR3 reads CASSPTGTLANYGYTF. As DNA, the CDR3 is TGTGCCAGCTCACCAACCGGGACACTAGCTAACTATGGCTACACCTTC.

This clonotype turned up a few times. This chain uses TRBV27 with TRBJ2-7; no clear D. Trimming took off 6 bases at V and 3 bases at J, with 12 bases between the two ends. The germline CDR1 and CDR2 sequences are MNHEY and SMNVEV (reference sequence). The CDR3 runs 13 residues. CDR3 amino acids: CASSPTPIYEQYF. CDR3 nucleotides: TGTGCCAGCAGCCCAACCCCCATCTACGAGCAGTACTTC.

CDR3 nucleotides: TGCGCCAGCAGCTCAGGGGGAGAATCCGGCTACACCTTC. Its translation: CASSSGGESGYTF. The rearrangement uses TRBV5-1 and TRBJ1-2; 7 nucleotides match TRBD1. The length of the CDR3 is 13 residues. Looked up from germline, CDR1 is SGHRS and CDR2 is YFSETQ. Unmatched junction bases numbered 7, after V lost 3 bases and J lost 8 bases.

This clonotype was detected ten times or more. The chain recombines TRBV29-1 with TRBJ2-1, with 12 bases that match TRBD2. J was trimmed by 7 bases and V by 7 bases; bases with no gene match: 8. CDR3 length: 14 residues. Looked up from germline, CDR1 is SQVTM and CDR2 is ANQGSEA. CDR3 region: CSGKLAGGINEQFF. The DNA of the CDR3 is TGCAGCGGTAAACTAGCGGGAGGAATAAATGAGCAGTTCTTC.

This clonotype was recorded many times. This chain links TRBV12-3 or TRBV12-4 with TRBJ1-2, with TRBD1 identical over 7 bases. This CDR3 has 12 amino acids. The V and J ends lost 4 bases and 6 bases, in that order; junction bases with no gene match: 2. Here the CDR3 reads CASSSDRDGYTF. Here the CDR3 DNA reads TGTGCCAGCAGTTCCGACAGGGATGGCTACACCTTC.

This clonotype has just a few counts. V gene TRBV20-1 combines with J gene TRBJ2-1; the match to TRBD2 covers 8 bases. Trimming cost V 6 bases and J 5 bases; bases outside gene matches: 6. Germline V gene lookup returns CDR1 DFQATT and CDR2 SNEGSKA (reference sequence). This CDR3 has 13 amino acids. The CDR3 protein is CSAPSGGHNEQFF. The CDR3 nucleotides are TGCAGTGCCCCGAGCGGGGGACACAATGAGCAGTTCTTC.

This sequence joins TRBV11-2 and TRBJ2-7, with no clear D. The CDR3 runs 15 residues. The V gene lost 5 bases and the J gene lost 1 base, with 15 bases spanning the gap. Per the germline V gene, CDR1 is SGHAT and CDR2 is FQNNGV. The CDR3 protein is CASSHNPSLSYEQYF. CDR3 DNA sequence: TGTGCCAGCAGCCACAACCCAAGTCTTTCCTACGAGCAGTACTTC.

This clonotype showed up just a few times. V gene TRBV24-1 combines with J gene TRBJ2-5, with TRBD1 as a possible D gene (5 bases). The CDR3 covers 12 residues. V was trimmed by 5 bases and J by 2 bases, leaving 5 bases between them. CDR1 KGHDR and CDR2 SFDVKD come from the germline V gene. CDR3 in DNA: TGTGCCACCAGTGCAGGGCAAGAGACCCAGTACTTC. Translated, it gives CATSAGQETQYF.

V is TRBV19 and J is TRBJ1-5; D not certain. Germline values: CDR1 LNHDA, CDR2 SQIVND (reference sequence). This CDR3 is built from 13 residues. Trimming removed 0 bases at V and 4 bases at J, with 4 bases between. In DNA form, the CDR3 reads TGTGCCAGTAGTATAGAAGGGAATCAGCCCCAGCATTTT. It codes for CASSIEGNQPQHF.

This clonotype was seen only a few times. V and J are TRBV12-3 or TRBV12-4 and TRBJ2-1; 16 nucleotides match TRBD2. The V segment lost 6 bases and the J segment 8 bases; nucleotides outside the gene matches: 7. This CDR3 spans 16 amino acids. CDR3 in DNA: TGTGCCAGCAGCCCGGGACTAGCGGGAGGGATGGATGAGCAGTTCTTC. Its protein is CASSPGLAGGMDEQFF.

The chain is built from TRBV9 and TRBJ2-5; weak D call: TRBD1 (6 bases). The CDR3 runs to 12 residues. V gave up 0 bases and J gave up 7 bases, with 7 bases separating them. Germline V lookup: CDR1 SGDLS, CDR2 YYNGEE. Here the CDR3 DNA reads TGTGCCAGCAGCGTAGAGGACAGGACCCAGTACTTC. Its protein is CASSVEDRTQYF.

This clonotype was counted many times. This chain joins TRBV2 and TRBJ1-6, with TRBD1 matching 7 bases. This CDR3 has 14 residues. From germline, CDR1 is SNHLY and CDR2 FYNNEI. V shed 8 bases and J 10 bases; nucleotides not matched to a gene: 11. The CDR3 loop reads CASGRQGSRSPLHF. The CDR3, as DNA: TGTGCCAGCGGGCGACAGGGAAGCAGATCACCCCTCCACTTT.

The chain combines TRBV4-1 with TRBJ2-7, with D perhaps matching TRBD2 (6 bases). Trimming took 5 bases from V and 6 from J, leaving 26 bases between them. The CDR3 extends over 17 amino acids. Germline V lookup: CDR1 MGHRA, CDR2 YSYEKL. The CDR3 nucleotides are TGCGCCAGCAGCTCTCCCCGGGCAAAGGGACTCCTCGGCGAGCAGTACTTC. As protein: CASSSPRAKGLLGEQYF.

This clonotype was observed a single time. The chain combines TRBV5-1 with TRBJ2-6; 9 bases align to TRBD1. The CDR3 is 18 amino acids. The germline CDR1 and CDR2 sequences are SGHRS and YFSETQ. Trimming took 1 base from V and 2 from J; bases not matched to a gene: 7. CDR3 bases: TGCGCCAGCAGCTTGAGAGGGACAGGGACCCCTGGGGCCAACGTCCTGACTTTC. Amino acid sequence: CASSLRGTGTPGANVLTF.

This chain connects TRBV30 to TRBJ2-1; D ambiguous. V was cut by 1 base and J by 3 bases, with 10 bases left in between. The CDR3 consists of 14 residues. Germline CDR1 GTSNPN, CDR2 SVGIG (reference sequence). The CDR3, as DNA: TGTGCCTGGAGTGCAACTGCCGTCTACAATGAGCAGTTCTTC. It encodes CAWSATAVYNEQFF.

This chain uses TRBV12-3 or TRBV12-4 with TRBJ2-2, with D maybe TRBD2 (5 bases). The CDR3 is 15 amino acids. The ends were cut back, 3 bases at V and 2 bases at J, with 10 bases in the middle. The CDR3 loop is CASSFSRGNTGELFF. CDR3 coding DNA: TGTGCCAGCAGTTTCAGTCGGGGTAACACCGGGGAGCTGTTTTTT.

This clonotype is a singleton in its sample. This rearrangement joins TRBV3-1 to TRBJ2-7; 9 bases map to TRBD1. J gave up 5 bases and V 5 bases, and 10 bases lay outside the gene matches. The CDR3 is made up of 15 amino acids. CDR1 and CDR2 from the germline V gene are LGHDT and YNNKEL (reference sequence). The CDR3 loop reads CASSSGTGTPNEQYF. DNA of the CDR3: TGTGCCAGCAGCTCCGGGACAGGGACCCCCAACGAGCAGTACTTC.

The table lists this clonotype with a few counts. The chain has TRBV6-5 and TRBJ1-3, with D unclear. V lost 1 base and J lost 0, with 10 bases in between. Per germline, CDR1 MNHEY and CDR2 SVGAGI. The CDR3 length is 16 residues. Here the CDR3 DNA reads TGTGCCAGCAGTTACTGGGCCCCCTCCTCTGGAAACACCATATATTTT. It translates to CASSYWAPSSGNTIYF.

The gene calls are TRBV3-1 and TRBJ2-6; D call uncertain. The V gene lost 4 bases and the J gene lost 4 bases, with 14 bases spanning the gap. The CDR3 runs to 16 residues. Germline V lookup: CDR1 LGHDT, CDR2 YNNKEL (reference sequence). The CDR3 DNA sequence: TGTGCCAGCAGCCGTGGCGGAGTTAGGGGGGCCAACGTCCTGACTTTC. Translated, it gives CASSRGGVRGANVLTF.

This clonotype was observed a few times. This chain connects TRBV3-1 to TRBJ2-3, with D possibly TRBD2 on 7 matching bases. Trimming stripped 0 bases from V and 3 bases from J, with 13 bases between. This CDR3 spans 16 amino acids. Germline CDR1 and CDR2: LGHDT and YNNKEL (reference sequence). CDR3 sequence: CASSQETGRGTDTQYF. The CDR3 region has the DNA TGTGCCAGCAGCCAAGAAACAGGGAGGGGTACAGATACGCAGTATTTT.

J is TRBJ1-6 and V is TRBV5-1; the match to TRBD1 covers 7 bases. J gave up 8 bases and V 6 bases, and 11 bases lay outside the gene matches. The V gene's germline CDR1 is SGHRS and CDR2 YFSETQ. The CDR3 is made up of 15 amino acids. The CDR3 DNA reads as TGCGCCAGCAAGGGACAGCCTATGAGCGATTCACCCCTCCACTTT. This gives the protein CASKGQPMSDSPLHF.

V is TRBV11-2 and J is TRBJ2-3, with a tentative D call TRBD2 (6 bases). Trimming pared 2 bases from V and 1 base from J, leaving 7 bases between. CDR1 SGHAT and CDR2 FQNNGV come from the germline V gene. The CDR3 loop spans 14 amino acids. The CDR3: CASSLQRGTDTQYF. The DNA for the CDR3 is TGTGCCAGCAGCTTACAGCGGGGCACAGATACGCAGTATTTT.

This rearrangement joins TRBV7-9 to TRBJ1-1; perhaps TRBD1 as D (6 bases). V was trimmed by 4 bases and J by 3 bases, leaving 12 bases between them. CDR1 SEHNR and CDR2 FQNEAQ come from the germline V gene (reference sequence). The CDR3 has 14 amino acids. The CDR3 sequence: CASSSQSGDTEAFF. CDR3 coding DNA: TGTGCCAGCAGCTCACAGTCAGGGGACACTGAAGCTTTCTTT.

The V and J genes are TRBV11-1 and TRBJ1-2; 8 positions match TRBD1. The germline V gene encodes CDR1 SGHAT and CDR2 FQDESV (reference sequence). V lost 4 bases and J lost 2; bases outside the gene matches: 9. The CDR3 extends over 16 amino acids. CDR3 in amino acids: CASSSVGRGLNYGYTF. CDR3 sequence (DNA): TGTGCCAGCAGCTCCGTTGGCAGGGGGCTCAACTATGGCTACACCTTC.

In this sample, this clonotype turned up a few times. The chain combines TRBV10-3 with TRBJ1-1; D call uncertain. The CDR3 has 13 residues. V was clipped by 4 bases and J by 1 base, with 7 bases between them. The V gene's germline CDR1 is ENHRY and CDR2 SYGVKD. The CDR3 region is CAISGAANTEAFF. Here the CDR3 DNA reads TGTGCCATCAGTGGGGCCGCGAACACTGAAGCTTTCTTT.

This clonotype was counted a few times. CDR3 in DNA: TGCGCCAGCCGACCGGGACCAAGCTACAATGAGCAGTTCTTC. Its protein product is CASRPGPSYNEQFF. The V gene is TRBV10-2, the J gene TRBJ2-1; D may correspond to TRBD1 or TRBD2 (5 bases each). Germline values: CDR1 WSHSY, CDR2 SAAADI. This CDR3 comprises 14 residues. Trimming left V 8 bases short and J 3 bases short, with 14 bases between.

CDR3 coding DNA: TGTGCCAGCAGATACGTACAGGGGAGCTCCTACGAGCAGTACTTC. Translating gives CASRYVQGSSYEQYF. The genes are TRBV6-5 and TRBJ2-7; 7 positions agree with TRBD1. CDR1 and CDR2 (germline): MNHEY, SVGAGI. With 6 bases clipped from V and 0 bases from J, the junction kept 8 bases outside the gene matches. The CDR3 runs 15 residues.

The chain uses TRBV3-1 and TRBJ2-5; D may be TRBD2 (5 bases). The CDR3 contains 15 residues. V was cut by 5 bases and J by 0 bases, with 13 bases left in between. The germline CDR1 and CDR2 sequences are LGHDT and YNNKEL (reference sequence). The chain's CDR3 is CASSYLANDQETQYF. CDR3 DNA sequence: TGTGCCAGCAGCTACCTAGCAAACGACCAAGAGACCCAGTACTTC.